These 25 T cell receptor beta chains came from one sample sequenced in a study of beta chain features in type 1 diabetes. Investigators reverse transcribed all isolated RNA, so they sequenced expressed TCRB transcripts. Here immunoSEQ multiplex PCR was the method, and the copy in TCRdb shows in-frame clones only, minus some. This sample has some 410,000 clones; more than 9.5% occur once, and the top ten carry approximately 0.05%. The sequenced sample consisted of naive CD4+ T cells from blood. These receptors came from a woman aged 18-29 years in good health.

The sample holds a few counts of this clone. This sequence joins TRBV5-6 and TRBJ2-4; a weak D match, TRBD2 (5 bases). The V gene's germline CDR1 is SGHDT and CDR2 YYEEEE. V was cut by 0 bases and J by 9 bases, with 13 bases left in between. The CDR3 runs 14 residues. CDR3 loop: CASSLGTGPSIQYF. CDR3 DNA sequence: TGTGCCAGCAGCTTGGGGACTGGCCCGAGCATTCAGTACTTC.

The rearrangement links TRBV28 to TRBJ1-2; 7 bases fit TRBD1. With V trimmed by 6 bases and J by 8 bases, 12 bases remained unmatched. The CDR3 length is 14 residues. The germline gives CDR1 MDHEN, CDR2 SYDVKM. The CDR3 region has the DNA TGTGCCAGCAGAGAGGGACAGTTCTCCCAAGGCTACACCTTC. Protein: CASREGQFSQGYTF.

This clone turned up a few times. J is TRBJ1-5 and V is TRBV2; possibly TRBD1 for D (5 bases). Germline CDR1 is SNHLY and CDR2 is FYNNEI. With 3 bases removed from V and 4 bases from J, the gap between germline ends came to 13 bases. The CDR3 consists of 15 residues. The CDR3 region is CASSDAGLKNQPQHF. The CDR3 coding sequence is TGTGCCAGCAGTGACGCGGGACTCAAGAATCAGCCCCAGCATTTT.

The CDR3 DNA follows: TGTGCCACCAGCAGAGAAGGGACAGGGTATCAGCCCCAGCATTTT. This encodes CATSREGTGYQPQHF. The V and J genes are TRBV15 and TRBJ1-5; 9 bases are shared with TRBD1. V gave up 0 bases and J gave up 5 bases; unmatched junction bases: 2. Germline V CDR1 and CDR2: LNHNV, YYDKDF (reference sequence). The CDR3 spans 15 residues.

This clone was seen only a few times. V usage is TRBV2 and J usage is TRBJ2-2, with a possible D match to TRBD1 (6 bases). V was trimmed by 9 bases and J by 5 bases, leaving 13 bases between them. Germline lookup yields CDR1 SNHLY and CDR2 FYNNEI. The CDR3 covers 13 residues. The CDR3 here is CASTPGVTGELFF. The CDR3 bases are TGTGCCAGTACACCAGGGGTTACCGGGGAGCTGTTTTTT.

The chain uses TRBV6-5 and TRBJ2-5; D possibly uses TRBD1 or TRBD2 (6 bases each). The germline V gene encodes CDR1 MNHEY and CDR2 SVGAGI. The CDR3 is 14 residues long. V dropped 5 bases and J dropped 4 bases, with 14 bases sitting between them. CDR3 sequence (DNA): TGTGCCAGCAGTCCCTTGGGGGGCGGAGAGACCCAGTACTTC. Translated, it gives CASSPLGGGETQYF.

This clone was counted a few times. The V call is TRBV5-4, the J call TRBJ2-1, with D unclear. Trimming took 2 bases from V and 6 from J, leaving 9 bases between them. CDR3 length: 13 residues. The germline V gene has CDR1 SGHNT and CDR2 YYREEE (reference sequence). The CDR3 nucleotides are TGTGCCAGCAGCTTCCTCCGGTCCAATGAGCAGTTCTTC. This gives the protein CASSFLRSNEQFF.

The V and J genes are TRBV9 and TRBJ1-1; possible D gene TRBD1, 5 bases. Looked up from germline, CDR1 is SGDLS and CDR2 is YYNGEE. This CDR3 is 15 amino acids long. Between the trimmed V and J ends, which lost 3 bases and 3 bases, there was a span of 15 bases. The CDR3 DNA reads TGTGCCAGCAGCGGTCGGACCGGGACGCACACTGAAGCTTTCTTT. As protein: CASSGRTGTHTEAFF. Full variable domain (remainder filled in from reference TRBV9 and TRBJ1-1): DSGVTQTPKHLITATGQRVTLRCSPRSGDLSVYWYQQSLDQGLQFLIQYYNGEERAKGNILERFSAQQFPDLHSELNLSSLELGDSALYFCASSGRTGTHTEAFFGQGTRLTVV.

This chain connects TRBV5-8 to TRBJ1-2; D gene unclear. V was pared by 0 bases and J by 4 bases, with 13 bases between. CDR1 SGHTS and CDR2 YDEGEE come from the germline V gene. CDR3 length equals 15 residues. CDR3 bases: TGTGCCAGCAGCTTGGTACCGGGCGAGGTCTATGGCTACACCTTC. This gives the protein CASSLVPGEVYGYTF.

This clone was counted only a few times. The genes are TRBV5-1 and TRBJ2-3; perhaps TRBD2 as D (6 bases). This CDR3 spans 15 amino acids. V lost 1 base, J lost 2 bases, and 11 bases lay in between. The germline V gene has CDR1 SGHRS and CDR2 YFSETQ. CDR3: CASSLSGGDTDTQYF. The CDR3 bases are TGCGCCAGCAGCTTGAGTGGAGGGGACACAGATACGCAGTATTTT.

The sample holds a few counts of this clone. The V gene is TRBV9, the J gene TRBJ2-1, with TRBD2 matching over 7 bases. The CDR3 has 15 residues. The germline V gene encodes CDR1 SGDLS and CDR2 YYNGEE. With 3 bases clipped from V and 5 bases from J, the junction kept 8 bases outside the gene matches. The DNA for the CDR3 is TGTGCCAGCAGCGCAGAAAAGCGGGACGACAATGAGCAGTTCTTC. Translating gives CASSAEKRDDNEQFF.

The sample holds a few counts of this clone. The V gene is TRBV30, the J gene TRBJ1-5, with 7 nucleotides matching TRBD1. The CDR3 runs to 16 residues. The V gene's germline CDR1 is GTSNPN and CDR2 SVGIG (reference sequence). The V segment lost 0 bases and the J segment 3 bases; nucleotides outside the gene matches: 8. CDR3 bases: TGTGCCTGGAGTGTACTGGACAGGACATTCAATCAGCCCCAGCATTTT. It yields the protein CAWSVLDRTFNQPQHF.

This chain uses TRBV27 with TRBJ1-1; weak D call: TRBD1 (5 bases). Germline CDR1 and CDR2: MNHEY and SMNVEV (reference sequence). The CDR3 spans 14 residues. The V gene lost 2 bases and the J gene lost 0 bases, with 7 bases spanning the gap. The CDR3 loop reads CASSLGHMNTEAFF. CDR3 nucleotides: TGTGCCAGCAGTTTAGGACACATGAACACTGAAGCTTTCTTT.

The chain links TRBV27 to TRBJ2-7, with 7 bases fitting TRBD2. Germline V gene data show CDR1 as MNHEY and CDR2 as SMNVEV (reference sequence). V shed 4 bases, J shed 3 bases, and the junction held 12 bases outside the gene matches. The CDR3 is 16 amino acids. This CDR3 reads CASSSTRLAPGYEQYF. The CDR3 DNA reads TGTGCCAGCAGTTCAACCAGACTAGCACCCGGCTACGAGCAGTACTTC.

This clone was seen more than once but under ten times. V usage is TRBV7-9 and J usage is TRBJ2-5, with D possibly TRBD1 on 5 matching bases. The CDR3 totals 13 residues. Germline CDR1 is SEHNR and CDR2 is FQNEAQ (reference sequence). V was cut by 3 bases and J by 5 bases, with 10 bases left in between. CDR3 nucleotides: TGTGCCAGCAGCTTGCCTGGGGCGGAGACCCAGTACTTC. It encodes CASSLPGAETQYF. Full variable domain (outside the CDR3, taken from reference TRBV7-9 and TRBJ2-5): DTGVSQNPRHKITKRGQNVTFRCDPISEHNRLYWYRQTLGQGPEFLTYFQNEAQLEKSRLLSDRFSAERPKGSFSTLEIQRTEQGDSAMYLCASSLPGAETQYFGPGTRLLVL.

This clone was detected only a few times. The chain uses TRBV7-9 and TRBJ1-4; TRBD1 might be the D (6 bases). The CDR3 sequence is 15 residues long. With 2 bases removed from V and 5 bases from J, the gap between germline ends came to 12 bases. Germline CDR1 is SEHNR and CDR2 is FQNEAQ (reference sequence). The CDR3 loop is CASSLKTGVNEKLFF. CDR3 in DNA: TGTGCCAGCAGCTTAAAGACAGGAGTAAATGAAAAACTGTTTTTT.

The chain has TRBV12-5 and TRBJ2-6, with 8 bases aligning to TRBD1. Germline values: CDR1 LGHNT, CDR2 FRNRAP. V lost 5 bases and J lost 0; bases outside the gene matches: 15. This CDR3 spans 20 amino acids. As DNA, the CDR3 is TGTGCTAGTGGTGTGCGACATTGGACAGGGTCACTCTCTGGGGCCAACGTCCTGACTTTC. It translates to CASGVRHWTGSLSGANVLTF.

The chain couples TRBV4-2 to TRBJ2-1, with 13 bases aligning to TRBD2. CDR1 LGHNA and CDR2 YNFKEQ come from the germline V gene. There are 18 residues in the CDR3. Losses at the gene ends were 0 bases for V and 7 bases for J; bases not matched to a gene: 9. The CDR3 loop is CASSQELLGTSGMNEQFF. In nucleotides, the CDR3 is TGTGCCAGCAGCCAAGAACTGCTCGGGACTAGCGGGATGAATGAGCAGTTCTTC.

The V call is TRBV28, the J call TRBJ2-5; 7 nucleotides agree with TRBD1. Per germline, CDR1 MDHEN and CDR2 SYDVKM. With V trimmed by 5 bases and J by 4 bases, 10 bases remained unmatched. The CDR3 extends over 15 amino acids. CDR3: CASSTGVPGAETQYF. The DNA for the CDR3 is TGTGCCAGCAGTACAGGGGTCCCCGGTGCAGAGACCCAGTACTTC.

This sequence joins TRBV7-9 and TRBJ2-3; 9 bases match TRBD2. V dropped 7 bases and J dropped 3; count of bases not matched to a gene: 8. The V gene's germline CDR1 is SEHNR and CDR2 FQNEAQ (reference sequence). The CDR3 length is 15 residues. The CDR3 loop is CASTPRGGKTDTQYF. The CDR3 DNA reads as TGTGCCAGCACCCCGCGGGGGGGGAAGACAGATACGCAGTATTTT.

This clone came up a few times. This chain uses TRBV14 with TRBJ1-4; no definite D call. V lost 4 bases and J 10 bases, leaving 16 bases between the germline ends. The CDR3 is 14 residues long. Per germline, CDR1 SGHDN and CDR2 FVKESK. CDR3 nucleotide sequence: TGTGCCAGCAGCCCGGGTGCCCTCAGCGGAAAACTGTTTTTT. It translates to CASSPGALSGKLFF.

Concerning this clone: The sample contains more than one DNA sequence encoding this CDR3. For the CDR3, the DNA is TGCGCCAGCAGCTTGGTATCAGGCCAAGAGACCCAGTACTTC. Protein sequence: CASSLVSGQETQYF. This sequence joins TRBV5-1 and TRBJ2-5; D is ambiguous. The V end lost 0 bases, the J end lost 1 base, and 7 bases lay between the germline ends. In germline, CDR1 is SGHRS, CDR2 YFSETQ. This CDR3 comprises 14 residues.

The chain recombines TRBV5-1 with TRBJ2-1; D is undetermined. V gave up 9 bases and J gave up 0 bases, with 10 bases separating them. Germline values: CDR1 SGHRS, CDR2 YFSETQ. The CDR3 has 13 residues. The DNA of the CDR3 is TGCGCCACCGCACTAAGCTCCTACAATGAGCAGTTCTTC. The encoded protein is CATALSSYNEQFF.

This clone turned up a few times. The chain links TRBV7-3 to TRBJ2-5; 7 bases align to TRBD1. The J segment lost 5 bases and the V segment lost 4 bases, leaving 7 bases of the junction unmatched. The CDR3 consists of 14 residues. Germline CDR1 and CDR2: SGHTA and FQGTGA. The CDR3 DNA is TGTGCCAGCAGCTCAACAGGGGTCGGGGAGACCCAGTACTTC. Protein: CASSSTGVGETQYF. The full variable domain, with the rest looked up from reference TRBV7-3 and TRBJ2-5, is GAGVSQTPSNKVTEKGKYVELRCDPISGHTALYWYRQSLGQGPEFLIYFQGTGAADDSGLPNDRFFAVRPEGSVSTLKIQRTERGDSAVYLCASSSTGVGETQYFGPGTRLLVL.

This clone has only a few counts. The J gene is TRBJ2-2, the V gene TRBV6-6, with D uncertain. V was pared by 7 bases and J by 6 bases, with 6 bases between. The germline gives CDR1 MNHNY, CDR2 SVGAGI (reference sequence). The CDR3 consists of 11 residues. CDR3: CASTAAGELFF. DNA of the CDR3: TGTGCCAGCACTGCAGCCGGGGAGCTGTTTTTT.